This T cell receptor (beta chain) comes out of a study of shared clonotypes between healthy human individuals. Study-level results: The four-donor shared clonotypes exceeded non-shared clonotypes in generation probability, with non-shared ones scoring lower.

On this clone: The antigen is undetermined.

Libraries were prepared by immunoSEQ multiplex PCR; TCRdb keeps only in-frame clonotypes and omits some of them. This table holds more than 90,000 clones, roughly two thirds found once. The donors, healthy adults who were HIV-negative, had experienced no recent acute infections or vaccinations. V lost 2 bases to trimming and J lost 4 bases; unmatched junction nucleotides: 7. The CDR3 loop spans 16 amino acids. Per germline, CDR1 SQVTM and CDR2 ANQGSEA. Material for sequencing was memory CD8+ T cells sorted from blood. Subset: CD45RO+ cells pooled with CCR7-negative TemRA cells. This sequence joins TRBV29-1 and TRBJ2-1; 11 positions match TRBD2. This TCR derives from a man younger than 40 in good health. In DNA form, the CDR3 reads TGCAGCGTTGAACTAGCGGGAGGACCCTTGTACAATGAGCAGTTCTTC. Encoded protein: CSVELAGGPLYNEQFF.